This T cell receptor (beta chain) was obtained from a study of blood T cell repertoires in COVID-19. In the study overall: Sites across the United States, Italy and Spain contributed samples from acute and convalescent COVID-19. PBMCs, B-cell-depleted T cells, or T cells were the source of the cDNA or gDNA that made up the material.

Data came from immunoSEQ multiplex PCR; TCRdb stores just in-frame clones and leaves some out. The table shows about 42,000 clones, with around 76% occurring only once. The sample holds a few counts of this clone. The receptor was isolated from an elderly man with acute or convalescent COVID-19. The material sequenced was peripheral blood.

CDR3 DNA sequence: TGTGCCAGCAGTCCCGGGACTAGCGGGAAGGGAGAGCAGTACTTC. As protein: CASSPGTSGKGEQYF. The V and J genes are TRBV27 and TRBJ2-7; 13 bases fit TRBD2. The junction had 8 bases not matched to a gene; V was cut back by 5 bases and J by 7 bases. This CDR3 is 15 amino acids long. Germline-derived CDR1 and CDR2 are MNHEY and SMNVEV (reference sequence).